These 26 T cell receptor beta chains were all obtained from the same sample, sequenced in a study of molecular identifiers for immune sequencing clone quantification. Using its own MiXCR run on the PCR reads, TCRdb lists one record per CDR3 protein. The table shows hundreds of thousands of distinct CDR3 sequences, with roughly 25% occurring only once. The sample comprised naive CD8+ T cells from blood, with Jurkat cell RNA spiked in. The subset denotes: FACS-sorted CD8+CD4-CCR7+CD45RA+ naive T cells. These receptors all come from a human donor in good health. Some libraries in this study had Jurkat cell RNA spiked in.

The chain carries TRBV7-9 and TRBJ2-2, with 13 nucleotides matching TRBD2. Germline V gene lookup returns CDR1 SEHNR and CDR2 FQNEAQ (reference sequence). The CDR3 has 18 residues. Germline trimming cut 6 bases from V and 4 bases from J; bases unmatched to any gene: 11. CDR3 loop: CASRSWTSGRSITGELFF. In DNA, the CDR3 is TGTGCCAGCAGATCTTGGACTAGCGGGAGATCAATCACCGGGGAGCTGTTTTTT.

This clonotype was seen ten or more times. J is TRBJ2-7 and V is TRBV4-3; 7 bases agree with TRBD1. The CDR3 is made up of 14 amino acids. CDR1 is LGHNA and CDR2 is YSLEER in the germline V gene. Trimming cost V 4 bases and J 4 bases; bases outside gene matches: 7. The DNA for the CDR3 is TGCGCCAGCAGCCCGACGACGACAGGGTACGAGCAGTACTTC. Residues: CASSPTTTGYEQYF.

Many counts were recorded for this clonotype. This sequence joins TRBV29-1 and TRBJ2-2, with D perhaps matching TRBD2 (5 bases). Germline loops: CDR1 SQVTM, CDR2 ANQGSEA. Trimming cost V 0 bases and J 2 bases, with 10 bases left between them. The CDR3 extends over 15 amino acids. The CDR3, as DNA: TGCAGCGTTGAAGATCCCGGGATTAACACCGGGGAGCTGTTTTTT. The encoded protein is CSVEDPGINTGELFF.

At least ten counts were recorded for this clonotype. The CDR3 is CASTGEGYNEQFF. CDR3 bases: TGCGCCAGCACTGGGGAGGGATACAATGAGCAGTTCTTC. The rearrangement links TRBV4-1 to TRBJ2-1, with 7 bases matching TRBD2. CDR3 length equals 13 residues. Germline V gene sequence: CDR1 MGHRA, CDR2 YSYEKL. Trimming at V came to 7 bases and at J to 4 bases, leaving 4 bases not matched to a gene.

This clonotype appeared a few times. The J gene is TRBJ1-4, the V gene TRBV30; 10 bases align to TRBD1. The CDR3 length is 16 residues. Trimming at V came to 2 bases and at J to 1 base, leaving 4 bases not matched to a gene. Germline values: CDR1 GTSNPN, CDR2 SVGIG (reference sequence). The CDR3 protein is CAWSPGTGETNEKLFF. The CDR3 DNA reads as TGTGCCTGGAGTCCCGGGACAGGGGAAACTAATGAAAAACTGTTTTTT.

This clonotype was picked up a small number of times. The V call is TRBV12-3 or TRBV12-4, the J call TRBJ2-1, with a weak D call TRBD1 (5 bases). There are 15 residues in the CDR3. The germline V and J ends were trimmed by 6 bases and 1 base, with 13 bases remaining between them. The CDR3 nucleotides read TGTGCCAGCAGGAAGGACACAGAATCCTACAATGAGCAGTTCTTC. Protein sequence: CASRKDTESYNEQFF.

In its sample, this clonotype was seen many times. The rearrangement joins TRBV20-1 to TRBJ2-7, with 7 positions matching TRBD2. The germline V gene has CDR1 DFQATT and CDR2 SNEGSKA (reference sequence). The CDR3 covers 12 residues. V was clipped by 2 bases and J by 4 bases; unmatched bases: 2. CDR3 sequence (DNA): TGCAGTGCTAGATGGGGGGGGTACGAGCAGTACTTC. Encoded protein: CSARWGGYEQYF.

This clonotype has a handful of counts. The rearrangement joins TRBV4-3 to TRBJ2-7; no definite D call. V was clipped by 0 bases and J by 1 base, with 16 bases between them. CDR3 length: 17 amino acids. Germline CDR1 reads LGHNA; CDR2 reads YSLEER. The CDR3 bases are TGCGCCAGCAGCCAAGATCAGGCCCCCTCTTTGTCCTACGAGCAGTACTTC. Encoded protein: CASSQDQAPSLSYEQYF.

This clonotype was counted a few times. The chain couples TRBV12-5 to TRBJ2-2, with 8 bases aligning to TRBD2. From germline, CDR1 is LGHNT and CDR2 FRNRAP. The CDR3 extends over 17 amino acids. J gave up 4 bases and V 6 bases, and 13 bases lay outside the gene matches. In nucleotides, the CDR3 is TGTGCTAGTGGGGAGGGCTCGACTAGCGAAATCACCGGGGAGCTGTTTTTT. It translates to CASGEGSTSEITGELFF.

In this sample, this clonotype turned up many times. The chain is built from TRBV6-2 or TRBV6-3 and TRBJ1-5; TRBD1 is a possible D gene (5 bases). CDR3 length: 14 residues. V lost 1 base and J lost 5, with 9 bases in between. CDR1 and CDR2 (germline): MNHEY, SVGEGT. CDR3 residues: CASSYFGGDQPQHF. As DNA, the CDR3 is TGTGCCAGCAGTTACTTTGGAGGGGATCAGCCCCAGCATTTT.

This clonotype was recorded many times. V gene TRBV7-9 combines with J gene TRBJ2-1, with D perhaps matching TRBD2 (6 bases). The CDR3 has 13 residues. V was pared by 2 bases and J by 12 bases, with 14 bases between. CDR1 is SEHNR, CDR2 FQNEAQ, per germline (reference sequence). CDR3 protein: CASSLTSSPGQFF. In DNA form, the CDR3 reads TGTGCCAGCAGCTTAACTAGCTCCCCTGGGCAGTTCTTC.

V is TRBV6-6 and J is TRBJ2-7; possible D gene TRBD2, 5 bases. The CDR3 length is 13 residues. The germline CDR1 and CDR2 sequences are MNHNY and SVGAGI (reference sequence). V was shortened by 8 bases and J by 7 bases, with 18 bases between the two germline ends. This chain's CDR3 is CASLHLTPGEQYF. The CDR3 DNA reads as TGTGCCAGCCTTCACCTGACCCCGGGAGAGCAGTACTTC.

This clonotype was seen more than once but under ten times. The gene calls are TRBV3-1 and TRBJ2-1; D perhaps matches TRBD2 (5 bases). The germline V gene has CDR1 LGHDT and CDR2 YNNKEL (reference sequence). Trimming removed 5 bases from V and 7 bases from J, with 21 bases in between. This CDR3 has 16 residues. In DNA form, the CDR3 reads TGTGCCAGCAGCGTCCTTTGGCAGCGGTCGGAGAATGAGCAGTTCTTC. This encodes CASSVLWQRSENEQFF.

The CDR3 DNA sequence: TGTGCCAGCAGTCCTCCGGGACAGGGTCAGGGAAACACTGAAGCTTTCTTT. Translated: CASSPPGQGQGNTEAFF. The rearrangement links TRBV7-9 to TRBJ1-1; 9 bases are shared with TRBD1. Germline V gives CDR1 SEHNR, CDR2 FQNEAQ (reference sequence). The junction had 13 bases not matched to a gene; V was cut back by 6 bases and J by 2 bases. The CDR3 is 17 residues long.

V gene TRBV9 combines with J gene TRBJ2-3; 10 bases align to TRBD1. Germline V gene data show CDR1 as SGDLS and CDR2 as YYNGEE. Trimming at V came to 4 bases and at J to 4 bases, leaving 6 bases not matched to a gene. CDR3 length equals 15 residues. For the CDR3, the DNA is TGTGCCAGCAGCCGGACAGGGGGAATTGCAGATACGCAGTATTTT. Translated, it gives CASSRTGGIADTQYF.

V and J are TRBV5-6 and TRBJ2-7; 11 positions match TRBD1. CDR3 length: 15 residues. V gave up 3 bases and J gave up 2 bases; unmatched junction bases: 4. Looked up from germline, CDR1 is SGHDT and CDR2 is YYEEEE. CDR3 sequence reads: CASSSQGQGAYEQYF. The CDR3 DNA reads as TGTGCCAGCAGCTCCCAGGGACAGGGGGCCTACGAGCAGTACTTC.

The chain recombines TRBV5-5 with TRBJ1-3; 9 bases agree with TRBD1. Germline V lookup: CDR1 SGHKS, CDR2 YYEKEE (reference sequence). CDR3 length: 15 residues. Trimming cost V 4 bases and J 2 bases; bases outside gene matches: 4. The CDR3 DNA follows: TGTGCCAGCAGCCTACACAGGGGGCCTGGAAACACCATATATTTT. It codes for CASSLHRGPGNTIYF.

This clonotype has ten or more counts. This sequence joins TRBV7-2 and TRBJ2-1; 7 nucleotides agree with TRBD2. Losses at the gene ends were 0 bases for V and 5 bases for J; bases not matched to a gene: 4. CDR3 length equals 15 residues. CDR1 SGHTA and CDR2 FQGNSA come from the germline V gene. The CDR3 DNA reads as TGTGCCAGCAGCTTAGCGGTAAGCGGGGACAATGAGCAGTTCTTC. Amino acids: CASSLAVSGDNEQFF.

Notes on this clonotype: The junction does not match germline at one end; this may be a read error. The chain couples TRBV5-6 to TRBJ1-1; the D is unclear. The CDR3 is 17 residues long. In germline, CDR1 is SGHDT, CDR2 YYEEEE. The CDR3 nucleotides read TGCGCCAGCAGCTTGGACCCCCGGGGTTGGGTGAACACTGAAGCTTTCTTT. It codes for CASSLDPRGWVNTEAFF.

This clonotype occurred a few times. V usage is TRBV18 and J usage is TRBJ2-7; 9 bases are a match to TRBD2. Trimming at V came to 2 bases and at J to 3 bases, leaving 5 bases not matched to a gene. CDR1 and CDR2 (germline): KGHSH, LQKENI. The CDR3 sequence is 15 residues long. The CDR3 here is CASSPNSGSIYEQYF. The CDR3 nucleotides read TGTGCCAGCTCACCAAATAGCGGGAGTATCTACGAGCAGTACTTC.

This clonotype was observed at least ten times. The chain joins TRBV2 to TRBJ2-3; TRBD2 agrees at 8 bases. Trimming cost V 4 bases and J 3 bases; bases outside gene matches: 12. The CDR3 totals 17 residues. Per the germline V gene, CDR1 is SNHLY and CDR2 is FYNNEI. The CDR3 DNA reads TGTGCCAGCAGTGGACATCCGGGACTAGGTAGGACAGATACGCAGTATTTT. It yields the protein CASSGHPGLGRTDTQYF.

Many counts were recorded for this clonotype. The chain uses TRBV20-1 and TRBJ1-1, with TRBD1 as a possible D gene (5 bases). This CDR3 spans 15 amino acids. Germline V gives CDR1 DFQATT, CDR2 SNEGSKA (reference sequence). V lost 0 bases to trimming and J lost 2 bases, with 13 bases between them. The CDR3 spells CSARDGTALNTEAFF. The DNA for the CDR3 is TGCAGTGCTAGAGATGGGACGGCTCTCAACACTGAAGCTTTCTTT.

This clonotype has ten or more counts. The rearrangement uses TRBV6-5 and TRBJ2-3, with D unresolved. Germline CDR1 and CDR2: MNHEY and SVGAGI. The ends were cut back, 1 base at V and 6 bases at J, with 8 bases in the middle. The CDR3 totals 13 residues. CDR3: CASSYWAGDTQYF. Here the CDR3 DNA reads TGTGCCAGCAGTTACTGGGCCGGGGATACGCAGTATTTT.

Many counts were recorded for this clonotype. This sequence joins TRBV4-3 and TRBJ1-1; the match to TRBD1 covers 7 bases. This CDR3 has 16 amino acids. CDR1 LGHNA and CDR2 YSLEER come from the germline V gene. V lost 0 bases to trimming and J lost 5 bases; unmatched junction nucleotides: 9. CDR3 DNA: TGCGCCAGCAGCCAAGATCAATTGACAGGGTGGACTGAAGCTTTCTTT. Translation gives CASSQDQLTGWTEAFF.

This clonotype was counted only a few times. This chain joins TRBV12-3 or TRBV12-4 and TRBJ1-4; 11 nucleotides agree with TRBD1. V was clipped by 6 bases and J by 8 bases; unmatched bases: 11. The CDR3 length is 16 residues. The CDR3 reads CASRDGPGQGEEKLFF. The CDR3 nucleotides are TGTGCCAGCAGAGATGGTCCGGGACAGGGGGAGGAAAAACTGTTTTTT.

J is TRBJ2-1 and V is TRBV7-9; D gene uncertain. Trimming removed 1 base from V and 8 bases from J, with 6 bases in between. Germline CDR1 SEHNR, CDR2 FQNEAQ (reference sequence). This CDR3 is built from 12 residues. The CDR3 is CASSLDIDEQFF. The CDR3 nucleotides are TGTGCCAGCAGCTTAGATATAGATGAGCAGTTCTTC.